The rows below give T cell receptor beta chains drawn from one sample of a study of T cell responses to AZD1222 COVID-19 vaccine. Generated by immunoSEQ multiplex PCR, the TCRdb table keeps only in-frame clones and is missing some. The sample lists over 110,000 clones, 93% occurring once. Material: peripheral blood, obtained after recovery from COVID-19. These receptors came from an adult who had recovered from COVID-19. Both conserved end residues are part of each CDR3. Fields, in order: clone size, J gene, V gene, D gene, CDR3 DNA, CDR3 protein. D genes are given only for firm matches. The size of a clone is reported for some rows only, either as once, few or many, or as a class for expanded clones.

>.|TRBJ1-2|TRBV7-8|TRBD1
TGTGCCAGCAGCCCATTGACAGGGGGAGACTATGGCTACACCTTC
CASSPLTGGDYGYTF
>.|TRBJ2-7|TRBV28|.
TGTGCCAGCAGAGCAGGGGTTGCCGAGCAGTACTTC
CASRAGVAEQYF
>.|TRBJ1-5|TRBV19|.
TGTGCCAGTATGAGAGGGACCGTCGGAAGTTATAGCAATCAGCCCCAGCATTTT
CASMRGTVGSYSNQPQHF
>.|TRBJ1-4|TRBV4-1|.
TGCGCCAGCAGCCAAGAAACAGGGTTTGGAACTAATGAAAAACTGTTTTTT
CASSQETGFGTNEKLFF
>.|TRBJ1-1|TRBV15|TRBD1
TGTGCCACCAGCACAGGGGGAGCGGCTGAAGCTTTCTTT
CATSTGGAAEAFF
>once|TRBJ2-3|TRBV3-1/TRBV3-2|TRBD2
TGTGCCAGCAGCCAAGTCTGGGGACTAGTTGGACCAGATACGCAGTATTTT
CASSQVWGLVGPDTQYF
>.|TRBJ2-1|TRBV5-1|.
TGCGCCAGCAGATCCTATACAGGGTCATCACGCAATGAGCAGTTCTTC
CASRSYTGSSRNEQFF
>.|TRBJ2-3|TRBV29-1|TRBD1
TGCAGCGTTGAAGAGGAACGGGACAGGGACCCAGATACGCAGTATTTT
CSVEEERDRDPDTQYF
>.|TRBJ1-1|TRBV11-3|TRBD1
TGTGCCAGCAGCTTAGGCGGGACAGAAACTGAAGCTTTCTTT
CASSLGGTETEAFF
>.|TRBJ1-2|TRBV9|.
TGTGCCAGCAGCTCCAAAGGGGACCAACAGCTCTGGAACTATGGCTACACCTTC
CASSSKGDQQLWNYGYTF
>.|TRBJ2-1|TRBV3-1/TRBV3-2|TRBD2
TGTGCCAGCAGCCTGGGCCCACTAGCGGGACCCTACAATGAGCAGTTCTTC
CASSLGPLAGPYNEQFF
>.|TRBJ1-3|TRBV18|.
TGTGCCAGCTCACCAAACCGGGAGATCAGAAACACCATATATTTT
CASSPNREIRNTIYF
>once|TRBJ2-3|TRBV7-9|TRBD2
TGTGCCAGCAGCTTAGAAGCGGGAGGGCCAGATACGCAGTATTTT
CASSLEAGGPDTQYF
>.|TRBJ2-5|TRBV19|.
TGTGCCAGTAGTATAGGGGGCTCGGGCAGGATGCAAGAGACCCAGTACTTC
CASSIGGSGRMQETQYF
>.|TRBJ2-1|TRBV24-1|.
TGTGCCACCAGTGAAACAGACAATGAGCAGTTCTTC
CATSETDNEQFF
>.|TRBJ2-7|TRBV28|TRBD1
TGTGCCAGCAGCGGAGCCGGGACAGCCTACGAGCAGTACTTC
CASSGAGTAYEQYF
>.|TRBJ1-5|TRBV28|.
TGTGCCAGCAGCCTAGGGCGGGGAGTGGGGCAGCCCCAGCATTTT
CASSLGRGVGQPQHF
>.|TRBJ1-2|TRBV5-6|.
TGTGCCAGCAGCCAGGATGGCCTCAATGGCTACACCTTC
CASSQDGLNGYTF
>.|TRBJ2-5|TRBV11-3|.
TGTGCCAGCAGCTTAGGACCTTGGACCAGGACCCAGTACTTC
CASSLGPWTRTQYF
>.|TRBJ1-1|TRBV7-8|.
TGTGCCAGCAGCTTAGTAGGGGCCAGGAGGGGATTCGTGAACACTGAAGCTTTCTTT
CASSLVGARRGFVNTEAFF
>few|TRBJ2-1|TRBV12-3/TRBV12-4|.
TGTGCCAGCAGTTTCGAAGGCGGCTCGCCGTTCTTC
CASSFEGGSPFF
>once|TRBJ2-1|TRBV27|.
TGTGCCAGCAGCCGTCATCGACTAGAAACGGGTGAGCAGTTCTTC
CASSRHRLETGEQFF
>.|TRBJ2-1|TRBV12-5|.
TGTGCTAGTGGTTTGAGGCAGGGTCGGGTCTTC
CASGLRQGRVF
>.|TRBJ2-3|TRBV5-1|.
TGCGCCAGCAGCTTGGCCAGCTCCGTGGTAGTAGGACGCCGAACTCCCACAGATACGCAGTATTTT
CASSLASSVVVGRRTPTDTQYF
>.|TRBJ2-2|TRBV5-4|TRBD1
TGTGCCAGCACCGAAGCCCTGACAGGGTCGAGGACCGGGGAGCTGTTTTTT
CASTEALTGSRTGELFF
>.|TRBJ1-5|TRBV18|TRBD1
TGTGCCAGCTCACCGAAGCCCCCGGGACAGGGAATCAATCAGCCCCAGCATTTT
CASSPKPPGQGINQPQHF
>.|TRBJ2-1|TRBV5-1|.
TGCGCCAGCAGCTTGGTATTGGCGGGATCTTACAATGAGCAGTTCTTC
CASSLVLAGSYNEQFF
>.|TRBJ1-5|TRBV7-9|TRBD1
TGTGCCAGCACCACAGGGGGTCAGCCCCAGCATTTT
CASTTGGQPQHF
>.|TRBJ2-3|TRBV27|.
TGTGCCAGCAGTCCATCCCTGAGCACAGATACGCAGTATTTT
CASSPSLSTDTQYF
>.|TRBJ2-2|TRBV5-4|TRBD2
TGTGCCAGCAGGAAAGGACTAGCGGGAGATCCCGGGGAGCTGTTTTTT
CASRKGLAGDPGELFF
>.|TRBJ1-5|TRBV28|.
TGTGCCAGCAGTTTATACTTGGCAGGGGTTAGCAATCAGCCCCAGCATTTT
CASSLYLAGVSNQPQHF
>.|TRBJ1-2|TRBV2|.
TGTGCCAGCAGTGAAGACAGCACCTTCTATGGCTACACCTTC
CASSEDSTFYGYTF
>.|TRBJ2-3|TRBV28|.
TGTGCCAGCAGTTTAGCTAGCGGCACAGATACGCAGTATTTT
CASSLASGTDTQYF
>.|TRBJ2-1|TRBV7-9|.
TGTGCCAGCAGCGAGCGAGGGACCCAAACCAGTATCCTATACAATGAGCAGTTCTTC
CASSERGTQTSILYNEQFF
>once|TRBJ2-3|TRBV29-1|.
TGCAGCGTCAGGCGGCGGGTGACAGATACGCAGTATTTT
CSVRRRVTDTQYF
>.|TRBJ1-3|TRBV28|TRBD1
TGTGCCAGTGAGGACAGGAACTCTGGAAACACCATATATTTT
CASEDRNSGNTIYF
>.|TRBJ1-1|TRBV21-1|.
TGTGCCAGCAGCAAAGAGGACGACATGAACACTGAAGCTTTCTTT
CASSKEDDMNTEAFF
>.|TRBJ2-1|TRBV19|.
TGTGCCAGTAGTCCGACTAGTACTACCTACAATGAGCAGTTCTTC
CASSPTSTTYNEQFF
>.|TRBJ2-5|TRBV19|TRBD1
TGTGCCAGTCGACAGGGCCAAGAGACCCAGTACTTC
CASRQGQETQYF
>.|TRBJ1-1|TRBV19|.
TGTGCCACTATTGAGGGGGGATCAGGGAGGCATGAAGCTTTCTTT
CATIEGGSGRHEAFF
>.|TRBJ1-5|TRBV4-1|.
TGCGCCAGCAGCCAAGATGGGGGGCTGGAGCCCCAGCATTTT
CASSQDGGLEPQHF
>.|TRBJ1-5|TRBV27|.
TGTGCCAGCAGGGACGGAACCAATCAGCCCCAGCATTTT
CASRDGTNQPQHF
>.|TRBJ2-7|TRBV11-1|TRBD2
TGTGCCAGCAGCTTATCCAGCGGGGCGCCCTACGAGCAGTACTTC
CASSLSSGAPYEQYF
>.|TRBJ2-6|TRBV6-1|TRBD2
TGTGCCAGCAGTGAAGTGCGGGGGTCCGGGGCCAACGTCCTGACTTTC
CASSEVRGSGANVLTF
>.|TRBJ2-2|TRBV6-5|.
TGTGCCAGCAGTTCCATTCGGAGCGGGAACACCGGGGAGCTGTTTTTT
CASSSIRSGNTGELFF
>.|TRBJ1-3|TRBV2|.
TGTGCCAGCAGACGACGAAGCTCTGGAAACACCATATATTTT
CASRRRSSGNTIYF
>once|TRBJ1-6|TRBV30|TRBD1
TGTGCCTGGGCCCCAGGGGGGGATAATTCACCCCTCCACTTT
CAWAPGGDNSPLHF
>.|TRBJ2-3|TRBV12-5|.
TGTGCTAGTGGTTTAGAGTTAGATACAGATACGCAGTATTTT
CASGLELDTDTQYF
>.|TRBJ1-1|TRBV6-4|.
TGTGCCAGCAGTAGGACCTGGGATACTGAAGCTTTCTTT
CASSRTWDTEAFF
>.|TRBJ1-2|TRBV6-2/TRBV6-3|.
TGTGCCAGCAGTTACTCGATGTTTCGGGAGAACACCTTC
CASSYSMFRENTF
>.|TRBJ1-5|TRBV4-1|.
TGCGCCAGCAGCCAAGACGGGGGGGGCGGTCAGCCCCAGCATTTT
CASSQDGGGGQPQHF
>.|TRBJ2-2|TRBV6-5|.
TGTGCCAGCAGTTACTTCGGGGGAATGAACACCGGGGAGCTGTTTTTT
CASSYFGGMNTGELFF
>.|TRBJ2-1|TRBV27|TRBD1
TGTGCCAGCGTGGACAGGCCGGACCTTAATGAGCAGTTCTTC
CASVDRPDLNEQFF
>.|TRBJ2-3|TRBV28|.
TGTGCCAGCAGTATCGGGTATAGCACAGATACGCAGTATTTT
CASSIGYSTDTQYF
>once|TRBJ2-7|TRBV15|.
TGTGCCACCAGCCGGTTAGGGGACGGGCCCTCCTACGAGCAGTACTTC
CATSRLGDGPSYEQYF
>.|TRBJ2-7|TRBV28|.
TGTGCCAGCACCCGAACCGGGCTCCAGGGGCGCGAGCAGTACTTC
CASTRTGLQGREQYF
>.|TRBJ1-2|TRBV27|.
TGTGCCAGCAGTTTACCCGGGAACTATGGCTACACCTTC
CASSLPGNYGYTF
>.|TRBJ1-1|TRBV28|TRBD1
TGTGCCAGCAGTTTACAGGGGGAAGGGAACACTGAAGCTTTCTTT
CASSLQGEGNTEAFF
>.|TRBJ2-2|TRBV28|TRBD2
TGTGCCAGCACCGCCGCGGGACTAGCGGGAGGGGTGAACACCGGGGAGCTGTTTTTT
CASTAAGLAGGVNTGELFF
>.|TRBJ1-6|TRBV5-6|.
TGTGCCAGCAGCCAGCCTGCGGGAAGCGGTAATTCACCCCTCCACTTT
CASSQPAGSGNSPLHF